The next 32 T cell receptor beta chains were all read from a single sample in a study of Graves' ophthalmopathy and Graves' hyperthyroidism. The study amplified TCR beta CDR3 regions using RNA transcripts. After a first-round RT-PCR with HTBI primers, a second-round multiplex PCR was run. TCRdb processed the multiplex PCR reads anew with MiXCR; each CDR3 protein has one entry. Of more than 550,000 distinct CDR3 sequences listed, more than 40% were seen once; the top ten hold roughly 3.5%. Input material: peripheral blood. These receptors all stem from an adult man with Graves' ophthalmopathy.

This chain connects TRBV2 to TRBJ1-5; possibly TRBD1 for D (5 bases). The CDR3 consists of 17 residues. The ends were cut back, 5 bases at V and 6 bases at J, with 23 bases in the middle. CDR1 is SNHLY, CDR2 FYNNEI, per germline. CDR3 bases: TGTGCCAGCAGTTACTGTGGGGAGGGACGTACAGGTCAGCCCCAGCATTTT. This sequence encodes CASSYCGEGRTGQPQHF.

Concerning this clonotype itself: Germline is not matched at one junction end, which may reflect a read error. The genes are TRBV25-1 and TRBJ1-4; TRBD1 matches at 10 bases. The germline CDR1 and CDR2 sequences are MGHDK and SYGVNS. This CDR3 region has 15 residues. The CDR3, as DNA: TGTGCTAGCAGTGACACGACAGGGGGCGATGAAAAACTGTTTTTT. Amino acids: CASSDTTGGDEKLFF.

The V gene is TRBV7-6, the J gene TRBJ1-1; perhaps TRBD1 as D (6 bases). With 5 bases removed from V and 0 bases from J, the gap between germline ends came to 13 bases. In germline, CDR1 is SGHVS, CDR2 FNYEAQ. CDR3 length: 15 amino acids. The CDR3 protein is CASSPGGQMNTEAFF. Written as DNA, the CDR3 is TGTGCCAGCAGCCCTGGCGGACAGATGAACACTGAAGCTTTCTTT.

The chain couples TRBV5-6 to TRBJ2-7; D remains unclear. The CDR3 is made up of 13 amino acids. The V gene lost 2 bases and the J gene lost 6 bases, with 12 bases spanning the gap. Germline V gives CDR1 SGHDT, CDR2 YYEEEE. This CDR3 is CASSFPTPGEQYF. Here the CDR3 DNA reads TGTGCCAGCAGCTTTCCGACTCCGGGCGAGCAGTACTTC.

DNA for the CDR3: TGCGCCAGCAGCCAAGAGTTAGGCAACACCGGGGAGCTGTTTTTT. Encoded protein: CASSQELGNTGELFF. The gene calls are TRBV4-3 and TRBJ2-2; D uncertain. The V gene's germline CDR1 is LGHNA and CDR2 YSLEER. CDR3 size: 15 residues. Trimming cost V 0 bases and J 2 bases, with 7 bases left between them.

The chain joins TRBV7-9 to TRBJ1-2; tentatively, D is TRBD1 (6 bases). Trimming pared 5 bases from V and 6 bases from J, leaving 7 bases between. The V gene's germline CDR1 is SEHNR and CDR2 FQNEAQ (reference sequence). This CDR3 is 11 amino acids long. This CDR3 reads CASSKGDGYTF. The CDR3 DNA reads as TGTGCCAGCAGCAAGGGGGATGGCTACACCTTC.

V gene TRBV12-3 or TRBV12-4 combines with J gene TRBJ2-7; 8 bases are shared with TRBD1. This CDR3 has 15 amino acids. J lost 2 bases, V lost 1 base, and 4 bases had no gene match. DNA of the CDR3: TGTGCCAGCAGTTTAGTAGGACAGGGACCCTACGAGCAGTACTTC. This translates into CASSLVGQGPYEQYF.

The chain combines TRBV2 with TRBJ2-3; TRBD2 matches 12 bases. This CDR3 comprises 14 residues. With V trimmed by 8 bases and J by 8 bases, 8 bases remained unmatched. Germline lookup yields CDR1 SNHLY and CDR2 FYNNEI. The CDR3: CASSPTSGSGTQYF. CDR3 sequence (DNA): TGTGCCAGCTCACCGACTAGCGGGAGCGGTACGCAGTATTTT.

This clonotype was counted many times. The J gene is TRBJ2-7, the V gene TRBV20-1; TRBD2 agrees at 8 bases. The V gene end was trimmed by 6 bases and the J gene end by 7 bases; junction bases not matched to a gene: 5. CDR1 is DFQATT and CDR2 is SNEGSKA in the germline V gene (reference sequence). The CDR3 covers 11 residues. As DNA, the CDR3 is TGCAGTGCAGCACGCGGGGGGGAGCAGTACTTC. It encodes CSAARGGEQYF.

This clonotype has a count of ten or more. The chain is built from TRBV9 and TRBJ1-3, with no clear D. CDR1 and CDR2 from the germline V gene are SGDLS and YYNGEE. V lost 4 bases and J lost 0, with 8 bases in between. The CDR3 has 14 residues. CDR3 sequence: CASSLPSSGNTIYF. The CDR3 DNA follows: TGTGCCAGCAGCCTTCCGAGCTCTGGAAACACCATATATTTT.

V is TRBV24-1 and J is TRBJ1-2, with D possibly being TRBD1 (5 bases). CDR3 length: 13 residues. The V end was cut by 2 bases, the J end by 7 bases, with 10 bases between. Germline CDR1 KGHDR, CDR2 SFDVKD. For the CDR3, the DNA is TGTGCCACCAGTGATTCTGACAGCAGTGGCTACACCTTC. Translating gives CATSDSDSSGYTF.

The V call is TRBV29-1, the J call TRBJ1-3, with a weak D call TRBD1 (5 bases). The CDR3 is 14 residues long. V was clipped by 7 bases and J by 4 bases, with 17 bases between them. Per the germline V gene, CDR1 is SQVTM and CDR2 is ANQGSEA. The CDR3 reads CSGAAGAGGNTIYF. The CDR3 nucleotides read TGCAGCGGTGCCGCTGGGGCTGGAGGAAACACCATATATTTT.

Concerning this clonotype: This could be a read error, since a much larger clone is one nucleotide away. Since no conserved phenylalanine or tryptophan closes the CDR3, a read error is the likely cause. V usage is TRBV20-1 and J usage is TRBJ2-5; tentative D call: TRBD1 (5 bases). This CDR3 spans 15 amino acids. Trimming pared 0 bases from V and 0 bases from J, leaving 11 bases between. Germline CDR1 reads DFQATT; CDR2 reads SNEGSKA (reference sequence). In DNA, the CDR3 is TGCAGTGCTAGAGATAGGGGCGGCTACCAAGAGACCCAGTACTGC. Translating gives CSARDRGGYQETQYC.

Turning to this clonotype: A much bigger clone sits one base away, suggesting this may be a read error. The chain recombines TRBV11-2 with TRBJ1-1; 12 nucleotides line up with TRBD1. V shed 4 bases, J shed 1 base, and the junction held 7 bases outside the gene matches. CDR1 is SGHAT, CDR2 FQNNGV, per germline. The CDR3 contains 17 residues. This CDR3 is CASSSGTGGTSNTEAFF. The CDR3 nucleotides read TGTGCCAGCAGCTCCGGGACAGGGGGCACGTCGAACACTGAAGCTTTCTTT.

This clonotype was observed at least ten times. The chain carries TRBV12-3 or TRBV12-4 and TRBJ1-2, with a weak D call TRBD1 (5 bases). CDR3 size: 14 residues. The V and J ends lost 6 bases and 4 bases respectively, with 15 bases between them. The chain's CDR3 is CASSPHGGTYGYTF. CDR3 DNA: TGTGCCAGCAGCCCTCACGGGGGGACCTATGGCTACACCTTC.

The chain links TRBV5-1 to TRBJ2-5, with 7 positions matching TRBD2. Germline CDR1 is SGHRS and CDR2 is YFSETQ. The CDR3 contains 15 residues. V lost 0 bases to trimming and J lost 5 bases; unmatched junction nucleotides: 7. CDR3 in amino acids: CASSLGWLGGETQYF. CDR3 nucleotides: TGCGCCAGCAGCTTGGGCTGGCTGGGAGGGGAGACCCAGTACTTC.

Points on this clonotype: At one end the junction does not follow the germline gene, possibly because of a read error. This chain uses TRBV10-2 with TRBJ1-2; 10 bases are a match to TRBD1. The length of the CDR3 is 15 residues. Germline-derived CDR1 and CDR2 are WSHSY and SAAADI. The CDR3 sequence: CASVVDRGLIYGYTF. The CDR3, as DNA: TGTGCCAGCGTTGTCGACAGGGGGCTTATCTATGGCTACACCTTC.

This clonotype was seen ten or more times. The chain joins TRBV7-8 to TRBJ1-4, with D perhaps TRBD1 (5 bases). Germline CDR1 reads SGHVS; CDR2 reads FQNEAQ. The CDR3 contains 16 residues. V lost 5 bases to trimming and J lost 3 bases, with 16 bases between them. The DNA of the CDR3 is TGTGCCAGCAGCCTACGATGGGACGGCTCTAATGAAAAACTGTTTTTT. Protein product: CASSLRWDGSNEKLFF.

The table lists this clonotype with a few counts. The CDR3 sequence is CASSLGQRNTGELFF. The DNA for the CDR3 is TGTGCCAGCAGTTTGGGACAGCGGAACACCGGGGAGCTGTTTTTT. The chain joins TRBV12-3 or TRBV12-4 to TRBJ2-2; 7 bases align to TRBD1. The CDR3 covers 15 residues. V was pared by 3 bases and J by 1 base, with 2 bases of the junction left unmatched.

The CDR3 sequence is CATSDLRGQPQHF. As DNA, the CDR3 is TGTGCCACCAGTGATCTGCGGGGTCAACCCCAGCATTTT. The chain employs TRBV24-1 and TRBJ1-5; D not certain. The germline CDR1 and CDR2 sequences are KGHDR and SFDVKD. V gave up 3 bases and J gave up 10 bases, with 12 bases separating them. This CDR3 has 13 amino acids.

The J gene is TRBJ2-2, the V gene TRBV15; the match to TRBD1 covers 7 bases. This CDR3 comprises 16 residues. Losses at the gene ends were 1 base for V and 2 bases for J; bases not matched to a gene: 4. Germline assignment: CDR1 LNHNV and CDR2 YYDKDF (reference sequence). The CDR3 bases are TGTGCCACCAGCAGAGTAGGGGGCCGTAACACCGGGGAGCTGTTTTTT. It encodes CATSRVGGRNTGELFF.

CDR3 sequence: CSVEGAGGAETQYF. CDR3 DNA sequence: TGCAGCGTTGAGGGGGCAGGGGGAGCTGAGACCCAGTACTTC. The chain uses TRBV29-1 and TRBJ2-5, with 7 bases aligning to TRBD1. The CDR3 is 14 amino acids. The V and J ends lost 3 bases and 5 bases, in that order; junction bases with no gene match: 9. The germline V gene has CDR1 SQVTM and CDR2 ANQGSEA.

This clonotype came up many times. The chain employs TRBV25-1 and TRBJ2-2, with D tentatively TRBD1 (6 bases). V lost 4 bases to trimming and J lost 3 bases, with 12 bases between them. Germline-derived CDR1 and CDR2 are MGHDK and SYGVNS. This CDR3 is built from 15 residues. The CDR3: CASSAINRDTGELFF. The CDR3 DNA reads TGTGCCAGCAGTGCTATAAACAGGGACACCGGGGAGCTGTTTTTT.

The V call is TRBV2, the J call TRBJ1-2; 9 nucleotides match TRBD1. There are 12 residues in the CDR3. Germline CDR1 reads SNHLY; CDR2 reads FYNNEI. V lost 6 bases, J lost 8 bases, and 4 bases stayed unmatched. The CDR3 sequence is CASRVGTGGYTF. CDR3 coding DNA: TGTGCCAGCAGGGTAGGGACAGGGGGCTACACCTTC.

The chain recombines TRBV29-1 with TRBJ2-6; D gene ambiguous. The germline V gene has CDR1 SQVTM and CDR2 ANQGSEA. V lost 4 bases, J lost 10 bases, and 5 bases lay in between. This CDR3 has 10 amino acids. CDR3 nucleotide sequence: TGCAGCGTTGTGGCGAACGTCCTGACTTTC. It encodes CSVVANVLTF.

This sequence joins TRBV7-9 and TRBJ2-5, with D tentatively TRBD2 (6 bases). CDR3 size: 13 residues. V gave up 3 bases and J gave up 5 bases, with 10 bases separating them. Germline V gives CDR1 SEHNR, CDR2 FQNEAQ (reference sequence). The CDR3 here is CASSLGGYETQYF. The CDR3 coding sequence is TGTGCCAGCAGCTTGGGAGGCTACGAGACCCAGTACTTC.

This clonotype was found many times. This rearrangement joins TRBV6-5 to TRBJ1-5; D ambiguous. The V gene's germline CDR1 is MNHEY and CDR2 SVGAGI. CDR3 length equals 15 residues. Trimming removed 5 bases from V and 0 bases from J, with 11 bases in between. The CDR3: CASSTGTYSNQPQHF. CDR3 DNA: TGTGCCAGCAGTACGGGAACTTATAGCAATCAGCCCCAGCATTTT.

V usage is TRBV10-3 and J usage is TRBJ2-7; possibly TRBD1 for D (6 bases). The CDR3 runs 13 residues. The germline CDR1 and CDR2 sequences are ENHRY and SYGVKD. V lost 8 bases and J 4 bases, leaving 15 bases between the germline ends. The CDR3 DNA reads TGTGCCATCCACTCGACAGGTCCTTACGAGCAGTACTTC. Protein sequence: CAIHSTGPYEQYF.

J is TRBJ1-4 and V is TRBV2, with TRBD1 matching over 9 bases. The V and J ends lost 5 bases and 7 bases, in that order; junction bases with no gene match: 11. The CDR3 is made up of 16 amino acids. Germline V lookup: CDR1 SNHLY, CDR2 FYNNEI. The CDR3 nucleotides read TGTGCCAGCAGTAACATGCCGGGACAGGGAAGTGAAAAACTGTTTTTT. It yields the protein CASSNMPGQGSEKLFF.

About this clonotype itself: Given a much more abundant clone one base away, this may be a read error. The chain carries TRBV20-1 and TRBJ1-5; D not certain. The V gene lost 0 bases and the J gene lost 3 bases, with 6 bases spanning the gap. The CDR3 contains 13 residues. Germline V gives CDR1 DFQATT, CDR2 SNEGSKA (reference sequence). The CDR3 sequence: CSARDRLNQPQHF. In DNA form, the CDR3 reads TGCAGTGCTAGAGACAGACTCAATCAGCCCCAGCATTTT.

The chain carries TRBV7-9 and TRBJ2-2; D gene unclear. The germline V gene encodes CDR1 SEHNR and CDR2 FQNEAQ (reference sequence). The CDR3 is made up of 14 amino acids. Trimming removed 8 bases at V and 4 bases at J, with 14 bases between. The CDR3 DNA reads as TGTGCCAGCCATGCTACCCTCACCACCGGGGAGCTGTTTTTT. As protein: CASHATLTTGELFF.

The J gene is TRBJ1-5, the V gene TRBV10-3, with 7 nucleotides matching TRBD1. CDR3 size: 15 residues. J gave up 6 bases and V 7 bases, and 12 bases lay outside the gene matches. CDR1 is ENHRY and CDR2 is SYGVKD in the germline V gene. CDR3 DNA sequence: TGTGCCATCACCGAGCGACAGGGAGGTCGTCAGCCCCAGCATTTT. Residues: CAITERQGGRQPQHF.